A single T cell receptor (beta chain) is shown here with its context. Its target is unknown. These data are taken from a study of cytomegalovirus exposure and HLA in healthy donors. Turning to the study itself: The roughly 120 million unique TCR beta sequences, from about 170 million T cells, were found by an earlier analysis. Overall study findings and caveats: Most CMV-associated TCR beta chains were later found to appear HLA-restricted. V- and J-gene trimming of TCR beta was linked (in a later analysis) to a missense DCLRE1C variant.

V was clipped by 1 base and J by 3 bases, with 6 bases between them. Germline CDR1 is SGDLS and CDR2 is YYNGEE. The CDR3 length is 13 residues. Primers for the PCR totalled 60 Vbeta and 13 Jbeta. Here immunoSEQ multiplex PCR was the method, and the copy in TCRdb shows in-frame clones only, minus some. The table includes about 130,000 clones, around 80% detected once. This receptor was taken from a woman aged 25 to 39 in good health and CMV-seronegative. What was sequenced was PBMCs. The chain has TRBV9 and TRBJ2-3; the D gene is possibly TRBD1 (6 bases). The CDR3, as DNA: TGTGCCAGCAGCGTAACAGGGACAGATACGCAGTATTTT. The encoded protein is CASSVTGTDTQYF.